This entry describes one T cell receptor beta chain. The sample belongs to a study of blood T cell repertoires in COVID-19. The wider study: The United States, Italy and Spain were the sources of the acute and convalescent COVID-19 samples.

CDR1 is SGHVS, CDR2 FQNEAQ, per germline. The CDR3 length is 16 residues. V was pared by 5 bases and J by 9 bases, with 26 bases between. Some clones are missing from TCRdb's copy, which holds only in-frame ones; the method was immunoSEQ multiplex PCR. Of approximately 170,000 clones listed, around 82% are singletons. The chain carries TRBV7-8 and TRBJ2-7; a possible D gene is TRBD1 (6 bases). What was sequenced was peripheral blood. The clonotype was recovered from a man aged 60 to 75 who had recovered from COVID-19. CDR3: CASSLSSRTELGAQYF. The CDR3 DNA sequence: TGTGCCAGCAGCCTCTCGTCCCGAACAGAATTGGGGGCGCAGTACTTC.